The 2 T cell receptor beta chains below were found in one sample sequenced in a study of T cells in Graves' hyperthyroidism and ophthalmopathy. RNA transcripts served as the template for amplifying TCR beta CDR3 regions. HTBI primers drove first-round RT-PCR of the TCR CDR3. MiXCR, run by TCRdb on the multiplex PCR reads, gives a single entry per CDR3 protein. Of about 540,000 distinct CDR3 sequences detected, about 45% appear once; the ten largest clones hold around 8%. Input material: peripheral blood or thyroid tissue (not recorded which). The receptors shown here come from a woman younger than 35 with Graves' hyperthyroidism.

This sequence joins TRBV7-8 and TRBJ2-6; D gene unclear. With 5 bases removed from V and 4 bases from J, the gap between germline ends came to 9 bases. The CDR3 runs 14 residues. Looked up from germline, CDR1 is SGHVS and CDR2 is FQNEAQ. CDR3 coding DNA: TGTGCCAGCAGCATCCCCCAGGGGGCCAACGTCCTGACTTTC. Its protein product is CASSIPQGANVLTF.

The chain couples TRBV10-1 to TRBJ2-4, with D possibly being TRBD2 (5 bases). This CDR3 is built from 16 residues. Germline loops: CDR1 WNHNN, CDR2 SYGVQD (reference sequence). Deletions cut 4 bases from V and 2 bases from J, with 15 bases between. CDR3 nucleotides: TGCGCCAGCAGTGGTAAACAACTAGTAACCAAAAACATTCAGTACTTC. It encodes CASSGKQLVTKNIQYF.